This entry lists 15 T cell receptor beta chains sequenced from one sample in a study of OX40 agonist ivuxolimab in advanced cancers. Clones were read by immunoSEQ multiplex PCR, and TCRdb kept only the in-frame ones, dropping some. The sample records roughly 46,000 clones, 88% being singletons. The material sequenced was CD4+ or CD8+ T cells sorted from blood, taken in a trial of the OX40 agonist ivuxolimab. The receptors here all came from an adult with an advanced solid tumor such as melanoma, head and neck, liver or kidney cancer.

The rearrangement links TRBV19 to TRBJ2-5; TRBD2 matches at 16 bases. The assigned J gene may be wrong: the sequence end matches TRBJ2-7 better. The CDR3 is 18 amino acids. Germline values: CDR1 LNHDA, CDR2 SQIVND (reference sequence). This CDR3 is CASSPHSGLAGGRYEQYF. The CDR3, as DNA: TGTGCCAGTAGTCCCCATTCGGGACTAGCGGGAGGGAGGTACGAGCAGTACTTC.

The DNA for the CDR3 is TGTGCCAGCAGCCTCGGGGACAGCACCTACGAGCAGTACTTC. Translating it yields CASSLGDSTYEQYF. The V call is TRBV9, the J call TRBJ2-7; 7 nucleotides line up with TRBD1. Germline V gene sequence: CDR1 SGDLS, CDR2 YYNGEE. The CDR3 is 14 amino acids. The trim removed 4 bases at V and 2 bases at J, leaving 6 bases unmatched.

V gene TRBV5-1 combines with J gene TRBJ1-2; 9 bases are shared with TRBD1. The CDR3 sequence is 15 residues long. Germline V gene lookup returns CDR1 SGHRS and CDR2 YFSETQ. V shed 4 bases and J 3 bases; nucleotides not matched to a gene: 7. This CDR3 is CASSTPGQGDYGYTF. In nucleotides, the CDR3 is TGCGCCAGCAGCACGCCGGGACAGGGCGACTATGGCTACACCTTC.

The chain has TRBV6-1 and TRBJ2-7; D is ambiguous. Germline CDR1 MNHNS, CDR2 SASEGT. The CDR3 length is 14 residues. The V gene lost 1 base and the J gene lost 4 bases, with 11 bases spanning the gap. The CDR3 loop is CASSEVGTHYEQYF. The CDR3 bases are TGTGCCAGCAGTGAAGTAGGAACACATTACGAGCAGTACTTC.

This clone was observed a single time. The chain employs TRBV18 and TRBJ2-2, with 10 bases fitting TRBD1. Trimming cost V 4 bases and J 0 bases; bases outside gene matches: 2. CDR3 length: 16 residues. In germline, CDR1 is KGHSH, CDR2 LQKENI. The chain's CDR3 is CASSLGQGANTGELFF. The CDR3 DNA is TGTGCCAGCTCACTAGGACAGGGGGCGAACACCGGGGAGCTGTTTTTT.

The CDR3 bases are TGCGCCAGCAGCCAAGTGGCAGGGGTCGGAAATCCCTACGAGCAGTACTTC. Protein product: CASSQVAGVGNPYEQYF. The chain recombines TRBV4-3 with TRBJ2-7; maybe TRBD1 (6 bases). The V gene's germline CDR1 is LGHNA and CDR2 YSLEER. V was shortened by 1 base and J by 2 bases, with 18 bases between the two germline ends. This CDR3 comprises 17 residues.

This clone has only one observation. The chain joins TRBV10-1 to TRBJ2-7, with D maybe TRBD1 (6 bases). The V end was cut by 5 bases, the J end by 3 bases, with 14 bases between. This CDR3 spans 14 amino acids. The germline gives CDR1 WNHNN, CDR2 SYGVQD (reference sequence). This CDR3 reads CASSSAQGHYEQYF. For the CDR3, the DNA is TGCGCCAGCAGTTCGGCTCAGGGACACTACGAGCAGTACTTC.

The chain links TRBV19 to TRBJ2-7; 8 bases map to TRBD1. In germline, CDR1 is LNHDA, CDR2 SQIVND (reference sequence). The CDR3 has 14 amino acids. With V trimmed by 3 bases and J by 4 bases, 5 bases remained unmatched. The chain's CDR3 is CASSMVTGVYEQYF. DNA for the CDR3: TGTGCCAGTAGTATGGTGACAGGGGTTTACGAGCAGTACTTC.

The chain carries TRBV27 and TRBJ2-1; TRBD2 is a possible D gene (7 bases). Germline CDR1 reads MNHEY; CDR2 reads SMNVEV (reference sequence). V was shortened by 4 bases and J by 4 bases, with 17 bases between the two germline ends. The CDR3 runs 16 residues. DNA for the CDR3: TGTGCCAGCAGTTCCCCGGTGGGGGGGCTTTACAATGAGCAGTTCTTC. As protein: CASSSPVGGLYNEQFF.

The rearrangement uses TRBV19 and TRBJ2-2, with TRBD2 as a possible D gene (5 bases). This CDR3 contains 13 residues. Trimming pared 7 bases from V and 2 bases from J, leaving 8 bases between. Germline V gene data show CDR1 as LNHDA and CDR2 as SQIVND (reference sequence). The CDR3 DNA is TGTGCCAGTAATTCGGGAAACACCGGGGAGCTGTTTTTT. Amino acid sequence: CASNSGNTGELFF.

The chain couples TRBV10-3 to TRBJ2-3; D is unresolved. Trimming cost V 7 bases and J 3 bases, with 11 bases left between them. Germline assignment: CDR1 ENHRY and CDR2 SYGVKD. The CDR3 consists of 13 residues. Here the CDR3 DNA reads TGTGCCATCAAAACCACCCAAACAGATACGCAGTATTTT. Translation gives CAIKTTQTDTQYF.

CDR3 DNA: TGTGCCAGCAGTTACTCGAATACCGACGAGCAGTACTTC. It translates to CASSYSNTDEQYF. V and J are TRBV6-6 and TRBJ2-7; no clear D gene. The V and J ends lost 0 bases and 5 bases respectively, with 8 bases between them. CDR3 size: 13 residues. Germline V gene lookup returns CDR1 MNHNY and CDR2 SVGAGI (reference sequence).

The V and J genes are TRBV7-2 and TRBJ2-1, with 10 nucleotides matching TRBD2. Germline loops: CDR1 SGHTA, CDR2 FQGNSA. The CDR3 sequence is 17 residues long. The V and J ends lost 6 bases and 4 bases, in that order; junction bases with no gene match: 12. As DNA, the CDR3 is TGTGCCAGCAGGGCAGCGGGGACAGCGGGGGGGTACAATGAGCAGTTCTTC. Its protein is CASRAAGTAGGYNEQFF.

The chain employs TRBV2 and TRBJ1-4; D may be TRBD1 (5 bases). V lost 5 bases to trimming and J lost 5 bases, with 12 bases between them. Per germline, CDR1 SNHLY and CDR2 FYNNEI. CDR3 length: 14 residues. CDR3: CASSLGGGNEKLFF. The CDR3 bases are TGTGCCAGCAGTCTCGGGGGGGGAAATGAAAAACTGTTTTTT.

The rearrangement uses TRBV5-6 and TRBJ2-7, with D possibly TRBD1 on 5 matching bases. The germline V and J ends were trimmed by 0 bases and 4 bases, with 11 bases remaining between them. CDR1 is SGHDT and CDR2 is YYEEEE in the germline V gene. The length of the CDR3 is 14 residues. The CDR3 DNA reads as TGTGCCAGCAGCTTGGGGGCAGGGCCATACGAGCAGTACTTC. Its translation is CASSLGAGPYEQYF.